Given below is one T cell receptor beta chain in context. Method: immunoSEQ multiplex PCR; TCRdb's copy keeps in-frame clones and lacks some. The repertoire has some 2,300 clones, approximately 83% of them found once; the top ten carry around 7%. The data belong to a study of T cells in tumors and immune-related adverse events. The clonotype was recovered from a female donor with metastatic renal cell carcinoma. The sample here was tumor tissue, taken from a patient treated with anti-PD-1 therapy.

The CDR3 nucleotides read TGTGCCAGCAGCTTTAATAGGGGGAGCGGGGAGCTGTTTTTT. Amino acids: CASSFNRGSGELFF. This chain links TRBV7-7 with TRBJ2-2, with D possibly TRBD1 on 6 matching bases. The CDR3 spans 14 residues. Per the germline V gene, CDR1 is SSHAT and CDR2 is FNYEAQ (reference sequence). Deletions cut 3 bases from V and 7 bases from J, with 12 bases between.